A selection of T cell receptor beta chains follows, all from one sample in a study of PD-1 blockade in classical Hodgkin lymphoma. Some clones are missing from TCRdb's copy, which holds only in-frame ones; the method was immunoSEQ multiplex PCR. This table holds several thousand clones, roughly 70% found once. The source was peripheral blood mononuclear cells (PBMCs), collected before the fourth cycle of nivolumab. Receptors originate from a human donor with classical Hodgkin lymphoma. CDR3s include the opening cysteine and the closing phenylalanine or tryptophan. A D gene is named only where the DNA matches it firmly. Size is stated for part of the rows, as once, few or many counts, or as a class when the clone is expanded.

abundance,d_gene,v_gene,j_gene,CDR3nt,CDR3aa
.,TRBD2,TRBV2,TRBJ2-7,TGTGCCAGCAGAGGGACTAGCGGGAGGCAGTACTTC,CASRGTSGRQYF
.,.,TRBV5-5,TRBJ2-4,TGTGCCAGCAGCTTCCTAAACGGGGGTGGCATTCAGTACTTC,CASSFLNGGGIQYF
.,.,TRBV4-2,TRBJ1-1,TGTGCCAGCAGTCGGGACTCAACCTTGAACACTGAAGCTTTCTTT,CASSRDSTLNTEAFF
.,TRBD2,TRBV9,TRBJ2-3,TGTGCCAGCAGCGTAGGTGGGACTAGGGGGACAGATACGCAGTATTTT,CASSVGGTRGTDTQYF
.,TRBD1,TRBV15,TRBJ2-1,TGTGCCACCAGCAGTGACAGGGGGCTGTGGTATGAGCAGTTCTTC,CATSSDRGLWYEQFF
.,.,TRBV11-1,TRBJ1-1,TGTGCCAGCAGCTTGGGCAAGGGACCGAACACTGAAGCTTTCTTT,CASSLGKGPNTEAFF
.,TRBD1,TRBV28,TRBJ2-3,TGTGCCAGCAGTCTTGGGACAGGGTTTTTAGTAGATACGCAGTATTTT,CASSLGTGFLVDTQYF
.,.,TRBV15,TRBJ2-3,TGTGCCACCAGCATCTTAGGCGGGAGCACAGATACGCAGTATTTT,CATSILGGSTDTQYF
.,.,TRBV28,TRBJ1-1,TGTGCCAGCAGGGAGTATCTTGAAGCTTTCTTT,CASREYLEAFF
.,TRBD1,TRBV19,TRBJ1-2,TGTGCCAGTAGTATCGGGACAGCAGCTAACTATGGCTACACCTTC,CASSIGTAANYGYTF
.,TRBD1,TRBV28,TRBJ1-2,TGTGCCAGCAGTGGTTCCCAGGGGGGCGGCTACACCTTC,CASSGSQGGGYTF
.,TRBD1,TRBV30,TRBJ2-5,TGTGCCTGGAGTGTATCACAGGGGCTAGAGACCCAGTACTTC,CAWSVSQGLETQYF
.,.,TRBV7-9,TRBJ1-6,TGTGCCAGCAGCTTAGGTCGAGTCCCCCTCCACTTT,CASSLGRVPLHF
few,.,TRBV4-3,TRBJ2-1,TGCGCCAGCAGCCAAGATTGGGATGAGCAGTTCTTC,CASSQDWDEQFF
.,.,TRBV30,TRBJ2-5,TGTGCCTGGAGCCCGGGAAAAGAGACCCAGTACTTC,CAWSPGKETQYF
.,.,TRBV9,TRBJ1-2,TGTGCCAGCAGCGCCCGGGGACACCAAAAGGGCTACACCTTC,CASSARGHQKGYTF
.,.,TRBV2,TRBJ2-1,TGTGCCAGCAGTGAATCCTGGGTGAGCAATGAGCAGTTCTTC,CASSESWVSNEQFF
once,.,TRBV27,TRBJ1-2,TGTGCCTCCCGTCTGAGTAGGTCCTATGGCTACACCTTC,CASRLSRSYGYTF
few,TRBD2,TRBV4-3,TRBJ2-1,TGCGCCAGCAGCGAAATAGCGGGAGGGGGTAGTGAGCAGTTCTTC,CASSEIAGGGSEQFF
once,.,TRBV6-1,TRBJ2-2,TGTGCCGATAGGCAGGAGAACACCGGGGAGCTGTTTTTT,CADRQENTGELFF
few,TRBD2,TRBV19,TRBJ2-1,TGTGCCAGTAGTATAAAGGGAGGGCCGTACAATGAGCAGTTCTTC,CASSIKGGPYNEQFF
.,.,TRBV2,TRBJ2-3,TGTGCCAGCACCGCGGGGGCGAGTACGCAGTATTTT,CASTAGASTQYF
medium-sized,TRBD1,TRBV29-1,TRBJ2-7,TGCAGCGTTGAAATCGCAAGAGGGGACAGAGGATACGAGCAGTACTTC,CSVEIARGDRGYEQYF
.,.,TRBV2,TRBJ2-7,TGTGCCAGCAGACAGGAATCCTACGAGCAGTACTTC,CASRQESYEQYF
.,.,TRBV7-6,TRBJ2-2,TGTGCCAGCAGCTTGTCTTTAACTCCTATTGGAACCGGGGAGCTGTTTTTT,CASSLSLTPIGTGELFF
.,.,TRBV27,TRBJ2-7,TGTGCCAGCAGTGTAATAGGCTGGGGGTTGGGGGACGAGCAGTACTTC,CASSVIGWGLGDEQYF
.,.,TRBV18,TRBJ1-1,TGTGCCAGCTCACCACCCGTCAGGGTGGGCACTGAAGCTTTCTTT,CASSPPVRVGTEAFF
.,TRBD2,TRBV4-3,TRBJ2-3,TGCGCCAGCAGCCAAGCTGCTAGCGGGAGGGGCGCAGATACGCAGTATTTT,CASSQAASGRGADTQYF
.,.,TRBV7-5,TRBJ2-7,TGTGCCAGAAGCTTATTGACAGGGCTAACATCCTACGAGCAGTACTTC,CARSLLTGLTSYEQYF
once,.,TRBV19,TRBJ2-7,TGTGCCAGTAGACACCTTGGGACCCTCGCCTACGAGCAGTACTTC,CASRHLGTLAYEQYF
.,TRBD2,TRBV5-1,TRBJ2-7,TGCGCCAGCAGCTTGCACGGGCGGGAGGGAGGCTACGAGCAGTACTTC,CASSLHGREGGYEQYF
.,TRBD2,TRBV6-5,TRBJ2-1,TGTGCCAGCAGTGCGCCGGGACTAGCGGTCAATGAGCAGTTCTTC,CASSAPGLAVNEQFF
.,.,TRBV5-6,TRBJ2-6,TGTGCCAGCAGCATTGACAGGAATCCCCTATTAGTTCAGTCTTTC,CASSIDRNPLLVQSF
few,TRBD1,TRBV7-9,TRBJ2-4,TGTGCCAGCAGCCCCGGACGCCAAACAGGGGCGAAAAACATTCAATACTTC,CASSPGRQTGAKNIQYF
.,TRBD2,TRBV10-3,TRBJ2-1,TGTGCCGCGTTGGGGGGGGAGGGCAATTCGGATGAGCAGTTCTTC,CAALGGEGNSDEQFF
.,.,TRBV28,TRBJ2-7,TGTGCCAGCAGAGTCCAGGGGTTCAGCTCCTACGAGCAGTACTTC,CASRVQGFSSYEQYF
.,.,TRBV13,TRBJ2-1,TGTGCCAGCAGCTTAGGACAGGGTGCCTACAATGAGCAGTTCTTC,CASSLGQGAYNEQFF
.,.,TRBV6-6,TRBJ2-3,TGTGCCACCGGGAGACCAATCACAGATACGCAGTATTTT,CATGRPITDTQYF
.,TRBD1,TRBV6-1,TRBJ1-2,TGTGCCAGCAGTCACGACAGGGACTATGGCTACACCTTC,CASSHDRDYGYTF
large,TRBD1,TRBV4-1,TRBJ2-6,TGCGCCAGCAGCCACCGGGACAGGGAGGGCAACGTCCTGACTTTC,CASSHRDREGNVLTF
.,.,TRBV5-1,TRBJ1-4,TGCGCCAGCAGCTACTACCCGGGAGGAGGTGGGGAAAAACTGTTTTTT,CASSYYPGGGGEKLFF
.,.,TRBV30,TRBJ2-5,TGTGCCTGGAGTGTATCCCCTCGAGGGATCGGAGAGACCCAGTACTTC,CAWSVSPRGIGETQYF
.,.,TRBV30,TRBJ1-2,TGTGCCTGGAGTGATCAGGGATTTGGCTACACCTTC,CAWSDQGFGYTF
.,TRBD2,TRBV27,TRBJ2-2,TGTGCCAGCAGTTTATATGGGACTAGCGGGAGAAGGCCGGACACCGGGGAGCTGTTTTTT,CASSLYGTSGRRPDTGELFF
.,TRBD1,TRBV6-6,TRBJ1-2,TGTGCCAGCAGTTACCTGTCAGGGGGGCTTGGCTACACCTTC,CASSYLSGGLGYTF
.,.,TRBV5-1,TRBJ2-1,TGCGCCAGCAGCTTGGCGTCGACCTACAATGAGCAGTTCTTC,CASSLASTYNEQFF
.,.,TRBV6-1,TRBJ2-1,TGTGCCAGCAGTCCTGACTGGAGTGAGCAGTTCTTC,CASSPDWSEQFF
.,TRBD2,TRBV5-1,TRBJ2-1,TGCGCCAGCAGCCACGGGACTAGCGGCAACAATGAGCAGTTCTTC,CASSHGTSGNNEQFF
.,.,TRBV2,TRBJ2-5,TGTGCCAGCAGTGACTACCGGGATCCGGTTCTAGAAACCCAGTACTTC,CASSDYRDPVLETQYF
.,TRBD1,TRBV18,TRBJ2-1,TGTGCCAGCTCACAGAACTCAGGGGGCGCCTACAATGAGCAGTTCTTC,CASSQNSGGAYNEQFF